This T cell receptor beta chain stems from a study of blood T cell repertoires in COVID-19. Study in general: The study drew acute and convalescent COVID-19 samples from the United States, Italy and Spain. T cells, B-cell-depleted T cells, or PBMCs provided the cDNA or gDNA that served as material.

Original methodology: Amplification of reference gene primers was used by the study to estimate nucleated cell counts. The protocol was immunoSEQ multiplex PCR, while the TCRdb copy is restricted to in-frame clones and leaves out a portion. V, J and clone size derive from that table, while D and trimming were established from the DNA sequence. Of 170,000 or so clones in the sample, 70% to 90% were seen once. The sequenced sample consisted of peripheral blood. This sequence originates from a man aged 35 to 55 with active or convalescent COVID-19.

The CDR3 loop is CASSQPLAGISSYNEQFF. DNA of the CDR3: TGTGCCAGCAGCCAGCCTCTAGCGGGGATTAGCTCCTACAATGAGCAGTTCTTC. The chain uses TRBV7-2 and TRBJ2-1, with 9 positions matching TRBD2. The V gene end was trimmed by 5 bases and the J gene end by 0 bases; junction bases not matched to a gene: 11. Germline V gene lookup returns CDR1 SGHTA and CDR2 FQGNSA. The CDR3 sequence is 18 residues long. The full variable domain, completed using reference TRBV7-2 and TRBJ2-1, is GAGVSQSPSNKVTEKGKDVELRCDPISGHTALYWYRQSLGQGLEFLIYFQGNSAPDKSGLPSDRFSAERTGGSVSTLTIQRTQQEDSAVYLCASSQPLAGISSYNEQFFGPGTRLTVL.